This paragraph covers one T cell receptor beta chain sequence. Seattle patient enrollment occurred during active infection, with longitudinal follow-up thereafter. Germline-derived CDR1 and CDR2 are MNHEY and SVGAGI. The V end was cut by 6 bases, the J end by 12 bases, with 18 bases between. The CDR3 has 14 residues. This specimen comes from a study of blood T cell repertoires in COVID-19. Whole-study context: Sample material is recorded as cDNA or gDNA derived from T cells, B-cell-depleted T cells, or PBMCs.

Clones were read by immunoSEQ multiplex PCR, and TCRdb kept only the in-frame ones, dropping some. Of 150,000 to 200,000 clones in the sample, 82% were seen once. This clonotype was sampled from a woman aged 55 to 70 with COVID-19, enrolled during active disease. The sample comprised peripheral blood. The chain combines TRBV6-5 with TRBJ1-6; D might be TRBD1 (5 bases). In DNA form, the CDR3 reads TGTGCCAGCAGCCCGACCAGGGAAAGGGAACCCCTCCACTTT. This gives the protein CASSPTREREPLHF.